This entry lists 18 T cell receptor beta chains sequenced from one sample in a study of T-cell reconstitution after alpha-beta-depleted transplantation in children. Preparing the TCRbeta library involved the use of unique molecular identifiers. TCRdb reprocessed the PCR reads via MiXCR and lists one record per CDR3 protein. This sample has approximately 980,000 distinct CDR3 sequences, with about 26% found just once. Specimen: PBMCs, mostly from graft donor cells, collected 360 days after TCRalphabeta/CD19-depleted stem cell transplant. These receptors were taken from a boy under three years old who had a stem cell transplant for SCID, so the T cells may come from the graft donor.

V is TRBV12-3 or TRBV12-4 and J is TRBJ1-4; D remains unclear. V was shortened by 7 bases and J by 0 bases, with 9 bases between the two germline ends. This CDR3 spans 14 amino acids. The CDR3 DNA follows: TGTGCCAGCACTTCGGCAGCAACTAATGAAAAACTGTTTTTT. The encoded protein is CASTSAATNEKLFF.

This chain joins TRBV7-8 and TRBJ2-7, with D possibly TRBD1 on 5 matching bases. Trimming removed 1 base from V and 2 bases from J, with 9 bases in between. CDR3 length: 14 residues. Germline loops: CDR1 SGHVS, CDR2 FQNEAQ. The CDR3 sequence: CASSLEYRTYEQYF. The CDR3 nucleotides are TGTGCCAGCAGCTTAGAGTACAGGACCTACGAGCAGTACTTC.

The genes are TRBV5-1 and TRBJ2-7, with D possibly being TRBD2 (5 bases). Germline lookup yields CDR1 SGHRS and CDR2 YFSETQ. V lost 1 base, J lost 2 bases, and 7 bases lay in between. The CDR3 spans 13 residues. The CDR3 region has the DNA TGCGCCAGCAGCTTGCAACTAGCCTACGAGCAGTACTTC. It encodes CASSLQLAYEQYF.

The chain combines TRBV10-3 with TRBJ2-3; 11 bases align to TRBD2. This CDR3 spans 14 amino acids. The germline V gene encodes CDR1 ENHRY and CDR2 SYGVKD. Unmatched junction bases numbered 3, after V lost 6 bases and J lost 4 bases. The CDR3 protein is CAISTLAGADTQYF. The CDR3 DNA follows: TGTGCCATCAGCACACTAGCGGGGGCAGATACGCAGTATTTT.

This clonotype was seen a few times. The V gene is TRBV27, the J gene TRBJ2-7; D is unclear. This CDR3 comprises 13 residues. Between the trimmed V and J ends, which lost 3 bases and 3 bases, there was a span of 9 bases. Germline CDR1 MNHEY, CDR2 SMNVEV (reference sequence). The DNA for the CDR3 is TGTGCCAGCAGTTTCTTGAGAGACTACGAGCAGTACTTC. Translating gives CASSFLRDYEQYF.

This clonotype was detected only a few times. The chain combines TRBV20-1 with TRBJ2-5; TRBD2 matches at 7 bases. Germline V CDR1 and CDR2: DFQATT, SNEGSKA (reference sequence). V lost 1 base and J lost 5; bases outside the gene matches: 7. This CDR3 comprises 14 residues. The CDR3 reads CSARGQRGQETQYF. In DNA, the CDR3 is TGCAGTGCTAGAGGCCAGCGGGGTCAGGAGACCCAGTACTTC.

Here the CDR3 DNA reads TGCGCCAGCAGCCAAGTCCGGGCTAGCGGTAGACTGCAAGAGACCCAGTACTTC. It encodes CASSQVRASGRLQETQYF. The chain is built from TRBV4-1 and TRBJ2-5, with 7 nucleotides matching TRBD2. Trimming took 1 base from V and 2 from J; bases not matched to a gene: 13. The CDR3 spans 18 residues. CDR1 is MGHRA and CDR2 is YSYEKL in the germline V gene.

This clonotype was seen a handful of times. One junction end disagrees with the germline gene, perhaps due to a read error. The chain links TRBV12-3 or TRBV12-4 to TRBJ2-3; D perhaps matches TRBD1 (5 bases). The CDR3 loop spans 15 amino acids. DNA of the CDR3: TGTGCCAGCAGTGTAGCCCCAGGGTTCCTAGATACGCAGTATTTT. This encodes CASSVAPGFLDTQYF.

This chain uses TRBV6-1 with TRBJ1-5; D might be TRBD1 (5 bases). V dropped 6 bases and J dropped 0 bases, with 9 bases sitting between them. This CDR3 spans 14 amino acids. Per germline, CDR1 MNHNS and CDR2 SASEGT. CDR3 protein: CASRRDGSNQPQHF. Written as DNA, the CDR3 is TGTGCCAGCAGGAGGGACGGTAGCAATCAGCCCCAGCATTTT.

The chain links TRBV2 to TRBJ2-3; tentatively, D is TRBD2 (6 bases). Germline loops: CDR1 SNHLY, CDR2 FYNNEI. The length of the CDR3 is 14 residues. Trimming removed 5 bases from V and 3 bases from J, with 12 bases in between. CDR3 protein: CASSSTRKTDTQYF. CDR3 bases: TGTGCCAGCAGTTCGACTAGGAAGACAGATACGCAGTATTTT.

This clonotype has just a few counts. The V call is TRBV2, the J call TRBJ2-7; 8 nucleotides agree with TRBD1. The CDR3 extends over 14 amino acids. Trimming took 6 bases from V and 5 from J; bases not matched to a gene: 9. Germline CDR1 reads SNHLY; CDR2 reads FYNNEI. CDR3 sequence (DNA): TGTGCCAGCAGGACGACAGGGGCCCTGGACGAGCAGTACTTC. It yields the protein CASRTTGALDEQYF.

The chain is built from TRBV2 and TRBJ2-1; 15 bases are a match to TRBD2. Germline V gene data show CDR1 as SNHLY and CDR2 as FYNNEI. The CDR3 runs to 21 residues. V was clipped by 1 base and J by 7 bases; unmatched bases: 17. CDR3 in amino acids: CASSEVAGTSGGLSHRNEQFF. The CDR3 DNA reads TGTGCCAGCAGTGAAGTAGCCGGGACTAGCGGGGGGTTGTCTCATAGGAATGAGCAGTTCTTC.

This clonotype showed up just a few times. The rearrangement links TRBV2 to TRBJ2-1; D is perhaps TRBD1 (5 bases). V lost 2 bases and J 7 bases, leaving 12 bases between the germline ends. Per germline, CDR1 SNHLY and CDR2 FYNNEI. This CDR3 has 14 residues. CDR3: CASSEQGTGNEQFF. DNA for the CDR3: TGTGCCAGCAGTGAACAGGGTACGGGTAATGAGCAGTTCTTC.

This clonotype was recorded a few times. The junction and the germline gene differ at one end; a read error may be behind it. The genes are TRBV4-2 and TRBJ2-5, with 7 nucleotides matching TRBD1. The CDR3 is 15 amino acids. Germline V gene data show CDR1 as LGHNA and CDR2 as YNFKEQ. The CDR3 coding sequence is TGTGCCAGCAGCCAAGTCCCCCGGGACAGAGAGGCCCAGTACTTC. Translated: CASSQVPRDREAQYF.

The V gene is TRBV7-2, the J gene TRBJ2-4; TRBD2 agrees at 8 bases. CDR1 and CDR2 from the germline V gene are SGHTA and FQGNSA. J was trimmed by 0 bases and V by 0 bases; bases with no gene match: 1. The CDR3 covers 16 residues. In DNA, the CDR3 is TGTGCCAGCAGCTTAGCTAGCGGGATAGCCAAAAACATTCAGTACTTC. It encodes CASSLASGIAKNIQYF.

The genes are TRBV20-1 and TRBJ1-5; unclear D gene. The CDR3 totals 13 residues. Germline CDR1 DFQATT, CDR2 SNEGSKA (reference sequence). Trimming left V 3 bases short and J 4 bases short, with 10 bases between. CDR3 DNA sequence: TGCAGTGCTAGCAACGAAAGAAATCAGCCCCAGCATTTT. Residues: CSASNERNQPQHF.

The genes are TRBV12-3 or TRBV12-4 and TRBJ1-2; D remains ambiguous. V was clipped by 5 bases and J by 1 base, with 17 bases between them. The CDR3 spans 16 residues. CDR3 residues: CASSPRWEEGNYGYTF. Here the CDR3 DNA reads TGTGCCAGCAGTCCCCGTTGGGAGGAGGGTAACTATGGCTACACCTTC.

The chain links TRBV5-5 to TRBJ2-7, with unresolved D. With 0 bases removed from V and 2 bases from J, the gap between germline ends came to 12 bases. The CDR3 loop spans 15 amino acids. Germline V gene sequence: CDR1 SGHKS, CDR2 YYEKEE (reference sequence). This CDR3 is CASSLAAGNPYEQYF. CDR3 DNA: TGTGCCAGCAGCTTGGCGGCAGGTAACCCCTACGAGCAGTACTTC. Looking up the rest from reference TRBV5-5 and TRBJ2-7 gives the full variable domain: DAGVTQSPTHLIKTRGQQVTLRCSPISGHKSVSWYQQVLGQGPQFIFQYYEKEERGRGNFPDRFSARQFPNYSSELNVNALLLGDSALYLCASSLAAGNPYEQYFGPGTRLTVT.